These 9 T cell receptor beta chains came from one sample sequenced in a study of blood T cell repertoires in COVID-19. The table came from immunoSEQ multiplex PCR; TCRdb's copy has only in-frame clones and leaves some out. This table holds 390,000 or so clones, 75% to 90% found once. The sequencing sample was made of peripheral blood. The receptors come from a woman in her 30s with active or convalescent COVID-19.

CDR3 in amino acids: CASRYDRGQAGYTF. CDR3 DNA: TGTGCCAGCAGATACGACAGGGGGCAGGCTGGCTACACCTTC. The rearrangement joins TRBV27 to TRBJ1-2, with TRBD1 matching 10 bases. The V gene's germline CDR1 is MNHEY and CDR2 SMNVEV (reference sequence). This CDR3 is built from 14 residues. The ends lost 6 bases at V and 7 bases at J; junction bases unmatched: 8.

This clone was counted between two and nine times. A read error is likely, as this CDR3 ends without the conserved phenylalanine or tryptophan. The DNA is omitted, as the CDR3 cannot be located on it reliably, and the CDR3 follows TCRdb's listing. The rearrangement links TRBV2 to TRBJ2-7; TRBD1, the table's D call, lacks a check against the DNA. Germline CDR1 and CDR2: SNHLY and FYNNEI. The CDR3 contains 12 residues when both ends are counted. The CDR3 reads CASSEAGRVHPM.

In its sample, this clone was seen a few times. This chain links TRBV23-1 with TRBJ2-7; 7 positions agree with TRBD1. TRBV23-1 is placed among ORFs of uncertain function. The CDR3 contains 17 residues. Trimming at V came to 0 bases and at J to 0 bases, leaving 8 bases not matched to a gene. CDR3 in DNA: TGCGCCAGCAGTCAATCAGGGGGCCGACAGAGCTCCTACGAGCAGTACTTC. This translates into CASSQSGGRQSSYEQYF.

CDR3 protein: CAWSVQGYEQYF. The CDR3 DNA reads as TGTGCCTGGAGTGTACAGGGCTACGAGCAGTACTTC. The chain is built from TRBV30 and TRBJ2-7; D possibly corresponds to TRBD1 (6 bases). The V end lost 0 bases, the J end lost 3 bases, and 6 bases lay between the germline ends. The CDR3 is made up of 12 amino acids. CDR1 is GTSNPN, CDR2 SVGIG, per germline (reference sequence).

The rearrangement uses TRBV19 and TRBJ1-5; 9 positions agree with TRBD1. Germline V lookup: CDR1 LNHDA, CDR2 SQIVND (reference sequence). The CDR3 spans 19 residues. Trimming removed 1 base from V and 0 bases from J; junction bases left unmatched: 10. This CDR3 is CASSIGGTGNLYSNQPQHF. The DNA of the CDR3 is TGTGCCAGTAGTATAGGAGGGACAGGGAACCTTTATAGCAATCAGCCCCAGCATTTT.

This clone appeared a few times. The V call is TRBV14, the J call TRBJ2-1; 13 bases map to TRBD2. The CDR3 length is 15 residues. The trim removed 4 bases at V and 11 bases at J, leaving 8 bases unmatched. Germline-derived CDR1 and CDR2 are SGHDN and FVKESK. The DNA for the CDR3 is TGTGCCAGCAGCCCCACACTAGCGGGAGGGCCAAAGCAGTTCTTC. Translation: CASSPTLAGGPKQFF.

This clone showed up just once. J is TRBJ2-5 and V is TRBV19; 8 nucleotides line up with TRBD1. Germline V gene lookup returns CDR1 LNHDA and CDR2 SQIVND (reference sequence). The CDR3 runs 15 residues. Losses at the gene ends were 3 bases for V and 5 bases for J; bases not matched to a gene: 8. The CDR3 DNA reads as TGTGCCAGTAGTATCACAGGGGGAATGAGGGAGACCCAGTACTTC. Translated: CASSITGGMRETQYF.

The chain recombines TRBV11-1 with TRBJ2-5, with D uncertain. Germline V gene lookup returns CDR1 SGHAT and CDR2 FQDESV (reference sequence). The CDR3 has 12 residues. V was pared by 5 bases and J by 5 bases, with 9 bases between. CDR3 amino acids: CASSQVGETQYF. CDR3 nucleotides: TGTGCCAGCAGCCAGGTTGGGGAGACCCAGTACTTC.

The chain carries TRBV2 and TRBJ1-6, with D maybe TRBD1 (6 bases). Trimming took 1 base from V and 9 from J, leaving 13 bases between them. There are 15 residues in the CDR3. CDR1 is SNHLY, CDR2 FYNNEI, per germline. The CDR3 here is CASSEEGGSRSPLHF. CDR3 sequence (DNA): TGTGCCAGCAGTGAAGAGGGGGGGTCGCGTTCACCCCTCCACTTT.